These T cell receptor beta chains were read from a single sample in a study of spatial heterogeneity in lung cancer. TCRdb analysed the 5' RACE reads with MiXCR anew, one entry per CDR3 protein. This table has 1,500 or so distinct CDR3 sequences, roughly 9.3% appearing once. Source: lung tumor tissue, taken at surgery. The receptor set was obtained from a male donor with early-stage non-small cell lung cancer. Each CDR3 is given with its conserved first and last residue. D genes are given only for firm matches. Clone size is stated in some rows and not others, as once, few, many or a class when expanded.

d_call: TRBD2; j_call: TRBJ2-3; v_call: TRBV11-2; clone_size: medium-sized; cdr3_nt: TGTGCCAGCAGCTTAGTTCTAGCGGGAGCCTCTAGCACAGATACGCAGTATTTT; cdr3_aa: CASSLVLAGASSTDTQYF
d_call: NA; j_call: TRBJ1-1; v_call: TRBV7-3; clone_size: NA; cdr3_nt: TGTGCCAGCAGTCCGGGCGGACAAACCAACACTGAAGCTTTCTTT; cdr3_aa: CASSPGGQTNTEAFF
d_call: TRBD2; j_call: TRBJ2-3; v_call: TRBV5-8; clone_size: medium-sized; cdr3_nt: TGTGCCAGCAGCCTTGGGCTAGCGGGAAGCACAGATACGCAGTATTTT; cdr3_aa: CASSLGLAGSTDTQYF
d_call: NA; j_call: TRBJ1-1; v_call: TRBV2; clone_size: medium-sized; cdr3_nt: TGTGCCTCTCAGGAGGACGCTAACGTCTGGACTGAAGCTTTCTTT; cdr3_aa: CASQEDANVWTEAFF
d_call: NA; j_call: TRBJ2-1; v_call: TRBV7-9; clone_size: medium-sized; cdr3_nt: TGTGCCAGCAGAACGGGGTCCTACAATGAGCAGTTCTTC; cdr3_aa: CASRTGSYNEQFF
d_call: NA; j_call: TRBJ1-1; v_call: TRBV7-9; clone_size: medium-sized; cdr3_nt: TGTGCCAGCAGCTTAGCGCCGAAGGACCGGGCTTTCTTT; cdr3_aa: CASSLAPKDRAFF
d_call: TRBD2; j_call: TRBJ2-7; v_call: TRBV7-2; clone_size: medium-sized; cdr3_nt: TGTGCCAGCAGCTTATCGGCGGGAGGATACGAGCAGTACTTC; cdr3_aa: CASSLSAGGYEQYF
d_call: NA; j_call: TRBJ2-5; v_call: TRBV6-2/TRBV6-3; clone_size: large; cdr3_nt: TGTGCCAGCAGTCCTCCCGTCGGCGGAGGGGGAGAGACCCAGTACTTC; cdr3_aa: CASSPPVGGGGETQYF
d_call: NA; j_call: TRBJ1-1; v_call: TRBV27; clone_size: NA; cdr3_nt: TGTGCCAGCAGGTTTGGACAGAGTTCGTACACTGAAGCTTTCTTT; cdr3_aa: CASRFGQSSYTEAFF
d_call: NA; j_call: TRBJ2-6; v_call: TRBV2; clone_size: medium-sized; cdr3_nt: TGTGCCAGCACCCTGCGGACAGTCAACTCTGGGGCCAACGTCCTGACTTTC; cdr3_aa: CASTLRTVNSGANVLTF
d_call: NA; j_call: TRBJ2-3; v_call: TRBV20-1; clone_size: medium-sized; cdr3_nt: TGCAGTGCTAGTCTTTCCGTCGGCACAGATACGCAGTATTTT; cdr3_aa: CSASLSVGTDTQYF
d_call: TRBD1; j_call: TRBJ2-1; v_call: TRBV11-3; clone_size: medium-sized; cdr3_nt: TGTGCCAGCAGCTCCCGGGACAGGGGGTCCTACAATGAGCAGTTCTTC; cdr3_aa: CASSSRDRGSYNEQFF
d_call: NA; j_call: TRBJ2-2; v_call: TRBV6-5; clone_size: medium-sized; cdr3_nt: TGTGCCAGCAGCCTGAACACCGGGGAGCTGTTTTTT; cdr3_aa: CASSLNTGELFF
d_call: NA; j_call: TRBJ2-2; v_call: TRBV7-9; clone_size: NA; cdr3_nt: TGTGCCAGCACAGGAACCGTGAACACCGGGGAGCTGTTTTTT; cdr3_aa: CASTGTVNTGELFF
d_call: NA; j_call: TRBJ2-2; v_call: TRBV5-4; clone_size: medium-sized; cdr3_nt: TGTGCCAGCAGCTTGGGCGGCCAGGGGAGCGGGGAGCTGTTTTTT; cdr3_aa: CASSLGGQGSGELFF
d_call: NA; j_call: TRBJ2-2; v_call: TRBV3-1; clone_size: few; cdr3_nt: TGTGCCAGCAGCCAACCTGATACAGGGCACGGGGAGCTGTTTTTT; cdr3_aa: CASSQPDTGHGELFF
d_call: TRBD1; j_call: TRBJ1-1; v_call: TRBV29-1; clone_size: NA; cdr3_nt: TGCAGCGTCTCACCAGGGGGAGGTACTGAAGCTTTCTTT; cdr3_aa: CSVSPGGGTEAFF
d_call: TRBD2; j_call: TRBJ2-2; v_call: TRBV4-1; clone_size: medium-sized; cdr3_nt: TGCGCCAGCAGCCCTCCAAGTGCGGGAGCCACCGGGGAGCTGTTTTTT; cdr3_aa: CASSPPSAGATGELFF
d_call: TRBD2; j_call: TRBJ2-1; v_call: TRBV27; clone_size: medium-sized; cdr3_nt: TGTGCCAGCAGTCCCAGCGGGACCAACAATGAGCAGTTCTTC; cdr3_aa: CASSPSGTNNEQFF
d_call: TRBD2; j_call: TRBJ2-1; v_call: TRBV5-5; clone_size: medium-sized; cdr3_nt: TGTGCCAGCAGCTTGGGACTAGCGGGATTGTCCTACAATGAGCAGTTCTTC; cdr3_aa: CASSLGLAGLSYNEQFF
d_call: NA; j_call: TRBJ2-2; v_call: TRBV7-9; clone_size: medium-sized; cdr3_nt: TGTGCCAGCAGAGTTTTGAACACCGGGGAGCTGTTTTTT; cdr3_aa: CASRVLNTGELFF
d_call: TRBD2; j_call: TRBJ2-1; v_call: TRBV6-1; clone_size: few; cdr3_nt: TGTGCCAGCAGTGAAGGTAGCGGGAGGGGCGCCTACAATGAGCAGTTCTTC; cdr3_aa: CASSEGSGRGAYNEQFF
d_call: NA; j_call: TRBJ1-2; v_call: TRBV29-1; clone_size: many; cdr3_nt: TGCAGCGTTGTTCGGGGGGACTATGGCTACACCTTC; cdr3_aa: CSVVRGDYGYTF
d_call: NA; j_call: TRBJ2-1; v_call: TRBV5-1; clone_size: medium-sized; cdr3_nt: TGCGCCAGCAGCTTGGACGGCCCGAATGAGCAGTTCTTC; cdr3_aa: CASSLDGPNEQFF
d_call: TRBD2; j_call: TRBJ2-1; v_call: TRBV5-1; clone_size: many; cdr3_nt: TGCGCCAGCAGTCCCTCCCCTAGCGGTTACTACAATGAGCAGTTCTTC; cdr3_aa: CASSPSPSGYYNEQFF
d_call: TRBD1; j_call: TRBJ2-6; v_call: TRBV27; clone_size: medium-sized; cdr3_nt: TGTGCCAGCAGGATTTGGGCCGGGACAGGGGGTAAGGATAACGTCCTGACTTTC; cdr3_aa: CASRIWAGTGGKDNVLTF
d_call: NA; j_call: TRBJ2-3; v_call: TRBV14; clone_size: medium-sized; cdr3_nt: TGTGCCAGCAGCCAAGATGGCAGGGCGAGGGATACGCAGTATTTT; cdr3_aa: CASSQDGRARDTQYF
d_call: NA; j_call: TRBJ1-1; v_call: TRBV29-1; clone_size: many; cdr3_nt: TGCAGCGGCAAGGAGTTAAACACTGAAGCTTTCTTT; cdr3_aa: CSGKELNTEAFF
d_call: NA; j_call: TRBJ2-7; v_call: TRBV5-1; clone_size: medium-sized; cdr3_nt: TGCGCCAGCAGCACAGGGACTGCGTCTCTCCACGAGCAGTACTTC; cdr3_aa: CASSTGTASLHEQYF
d_call: TRBD1; j_call: TRBJ2-4; v_call: TRBV12-3/TRBV12-4; clone_size: large; cdr3_nt: TGTGCCAGCTCAAGGGACAGGGGGAACATTCAGTACTTC; cdr3_aa: CASSRDRGNIQYF
d_call: TRBD1; j_call: TRBJ2-5; v_call: TRBV6-1; clone_size: medium-sized; cdr3_nt: TGTGCCACCGAGGACAGGGTAGCCCAGTACTTC; cdr3_aa: CATEDRVAQYF
d_call: TRBD1; j_call: TRBJ2-3; v_call: TRBV20-1; clone_size: medium-sized; cdr3_nt: TGCAGTGCTAGCACCGGGACAGGGGAGACAGATACGCAGTATTTT; cdr3_aa: CSASTGTGETDTQYF
d_call: NA; j_call: TRBJ1-1; v_call: TRBV2; clone_size: medium-sized; cdr3_nt: TGTGCCAGCAGGGGTCCATGGGGTCTCACTGAAGCTTTCTTT; cdr3_aa: CASRGPWGLTEAFF
d_call: NA; j_call: TRBJ2-1; v_call: TRBV12-3/TRBV12-4; clone_size: large; cdr3_nt: TGTGCCAGCAGTCCCGGGCCATTTACGCGATACAATGAGCAGTTCTTC; cdr3_aa: CASSPGPFTRYNEQFF
d_call: TRBD2; j_call: TRBJ2-7; v_call: TRBV27; clone_size: few; cdr3_nt: TGTGCCAGCACCCCCGGTCGGGGCGGGAGGGTGAAGTACTTC; cdr3_aa: CASTPGRGGRVKYF
d_call: NA; j_call: TRBJ1-4; v_call: TRBV28; clone_size: once; cdr3_nt: TGTGCCAGCAGTCGCCCAAGGGGTCTCGGTGAAAAACTGTTTTTT; cdr3_aa: CASSRPRGLGEKLFF
d_call: NA; j_call: TRBJ2-1; v_call: TRBV24-1; clone_size: NA; cdr3_nt: TGTGCCACCAGTGATCTCGAGGGCCTGGGGAATGAGCAGTTCTTC; cdr3_aa: CATSDLEGLGNEQFF
d_call: NA; j_call: TRBJ2-5; v_call: TRBV28; clone_size: medium-sized; cdr3_nt: TGTGCCAGCAGTTTTTGGGTCGGCGGGGATCAAGAGACCCAGTACTTC; cdr3_aa: CASSFWVGGDQETQYF
d_call: NA; j_call: TRBJ1-5; v_call: TRBV30; clone_size: medium-sized; cdr3_nt: TGTGCCTGGAGTTTATCTGGCAATCAGCCCCAGCATTTT; cdr3_aa: CAWSLSGNQPQHF
d_call: NA; j_call: TRBJ2-1; v_call: TRBV28; clone_size: NA; cdr3_nt: TGTGCCAGCAAGGTTATTCAGGGTGAGCAGTTCTTC; cdr3_aa: CASKVIQGEQFF
d_call: NA; j_call: TRBJ2-5; v_call: TRBV7-9; clone_size: medium-sized; cdr3_nt: TGTGCCAGCAGCTTAGGGACACTCCAAGAGACCCAGTACTTC; cdr3_aa: CASSLGTLQETQYF
d_call: NA; j_call: TRBJ2-2; v_call: TRBV12-3/TRBV12-4; clone_size: many; cdr3_nt: TGTGCCAGCAGTTTCTCCGGGAGTGCTGGTACCGGGGAGCTGTTTTTT; cdr3_aa: CASSFSGSAGTGELFF
d_call: NA; j_call: TRBJ1-2; v_call: TRBV7-8; clone_size: NA; cdr3_nt: TGTGCCAGCAGCTTTGACAGCGAATTTAACTATGGCTACACCTTC; cdr3_aa: CASSFDSEFNYGYTF
d_call: NA; j_call: TRBJ1-2; v_call: TRBV18; clone_size: medium-sized; cdr3_nt: TGTGCCAGCTCACCAGAGGCAAACGGCTATGGCTACACCTTC; cdr3_aa: CASSPEANGYGYTF
d_call: TRBD2; j_call: TRBJ2-1; v_call: TRBV11-1; clone_size: many; cdr3_nt: TGTGCCAGCAGCCCTGATGCCAGGACTAGCGGGAGGAGCAATGAGCAGTTCTTC; cdr3_aa: CASSPDARTSGRSNEQFF
d_call: NA; j_call: TRBJ2-5; v_call: TRBV5-4; clone_size: many; cdr3_nt: TGTGCCAGCAGCTTGGACCTCTCCTCAGAGGAGACCCAGTACTTC; cdr3_aa: CASSLDLSSEETQYF
d_call: NA; j_call: TRBJ1-2; v_call: TRBV10-3; clone_size: once; cdr3_nt: TGTGCCATCAGTGGGATTCAGGGACCAGCTAACTATGGCTACACCTTC; cdr3_aa: CAISGIQGPANYGYTF
d_call: NA; j_call: TRBJ2-2; v_call: TRBV7-8; clone_size: few; cdr3_nt: TGTGCCAGCAGCTTCAGAAGCGCGAACACCGGGGAGCTGTTTTTT; cdr3_aa: CASSFRSANTGELFF
d_call: NA; j_call: TRBJ2-6; v_call: TRBV2; clone_size: large; cdr3_nt: TGTGCCAAAAAGGACGGTGACTCTGGGGCCAACGTCCTGACTTTC; cdr3_aa: CAKKDGDSGANVLTF
d_call: NA; j_call: TRBJ2-5; v_call: TRBV20-1; clone_size: few; cdr3_nt: TGCAGTGCTACCAGGGGGATGAAGGGGACTTCACATGAAGAGACCCAGTACTTC; cdr3_aa: CSATRGMKGTSHEETQYF
d_call: TRBD2; j_call: TRBJ2-1; v_call: TRBV5-4; clone_size: medium-sized; cdr3_nt: TGTGCCAGCAGCTTGGTCCATACTAGCGGGAGTTACAATGAGCAGTTCTTC; cdr3_aa: CASSLVHTSGSYNEQFF
d_call: TRBD2; j_call: TRBJ2-5; v_call: TRBV20-1; clone_size: many; cdr3_nt: TGCAGTGAACTAGCGGGGCAAGAGACCCAGTACTTC; cdr3_aa: CSELAGQETQYF